Described below is a single T cell receptor (beta chain) sequence and its context. Its antigen is not identified. The sample is drawn from a study of vaccination and CD4 T cells after COVID-19. About the study: Post-vaccine sampling followed dose two by a median 72 days (range 14 to 241). Study observations and caveats: The study found median SARS-CoV-2-reactive clonotypes rising from about 20 to 38, not significantly.

MiXCR, run by TCRdb on the PCR reads, gives a single entry per CDR3 protein. This sample yields approximately 23,000 distinct CDR3 sequences, of which 51% are seen a single time; 0.8% to 1.2% belongs to the top ten. The sample here was CD4+ T cells from blood, taken before SARS-CoV-2 vaccination. This TCR derives from a human donor who had recovered from COVID-19.

CDR3 nucleotides: TGTGCCAGTAGTACAGGGGGTCACCGCTCTGGGGCCAACGTCCTGACTTTC. The encoded protein is CASSTGGHRSGANVLTF. V is TRBV19 and J is TRBJ2-6; 7 nucleotides line up with TRBD1. Trimming took 4 bases from V and 0 from J; bases not matched to a gene: 6. Germline V gene data show CDR1 as LNHDA and CDR2 as SQIVND (reference sequence). This CDR3 is built from 17 residues.